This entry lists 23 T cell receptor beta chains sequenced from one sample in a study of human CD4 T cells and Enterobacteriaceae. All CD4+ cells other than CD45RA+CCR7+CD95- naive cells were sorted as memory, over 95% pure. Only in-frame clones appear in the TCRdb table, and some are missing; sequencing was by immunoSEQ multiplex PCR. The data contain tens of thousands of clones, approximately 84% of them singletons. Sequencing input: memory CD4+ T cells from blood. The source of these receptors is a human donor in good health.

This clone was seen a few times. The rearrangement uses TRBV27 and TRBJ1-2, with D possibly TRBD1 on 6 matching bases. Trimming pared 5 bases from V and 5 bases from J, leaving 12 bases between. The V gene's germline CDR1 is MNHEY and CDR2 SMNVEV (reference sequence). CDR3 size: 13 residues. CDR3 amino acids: CASSPQGSYGYTF. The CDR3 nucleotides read TGTGCCAGCAGTCCACAGGGATCTTATGGCTACACCTTC.

CDR3 DNA sequence: TGTGCCAGCAGTCGGGACTTCACCTACAATGAGCAGTTCTTC. Its protein product is CASSRDFTYNEQFF. The genes are TRBV27 and TRBJ2-1; the D gene is possibly TRBD2 (6 bases). The V end was cut by 5 bases, the J end by 2 bases, with 10 bases between. CDR1 MNHEY and CDR2 SMNVEV come from the germline V gene (reference sequence). The CDR3 runs 14 residues.

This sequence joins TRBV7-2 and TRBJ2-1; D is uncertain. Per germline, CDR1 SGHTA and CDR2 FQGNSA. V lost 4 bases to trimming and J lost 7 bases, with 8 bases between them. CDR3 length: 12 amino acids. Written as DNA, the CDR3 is TGTGCCAGCAGCTCCGACGTGAATGAGCAGTTCTTC. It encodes CASSSDVNEQFF.

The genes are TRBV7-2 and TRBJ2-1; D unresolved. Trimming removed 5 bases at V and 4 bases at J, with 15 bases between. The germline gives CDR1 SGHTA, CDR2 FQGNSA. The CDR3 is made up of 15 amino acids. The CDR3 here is CASSDTIDQYNEQFF. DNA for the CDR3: TGTGCCAGCAGCGATACGATAGACCAATACAATGAGCAGTTCTTC.

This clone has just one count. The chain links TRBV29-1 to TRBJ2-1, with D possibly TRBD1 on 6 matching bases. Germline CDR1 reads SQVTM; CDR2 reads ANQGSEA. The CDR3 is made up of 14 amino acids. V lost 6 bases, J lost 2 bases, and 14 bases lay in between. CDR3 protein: CSVTKGVAYNEQFF. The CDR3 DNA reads TGCAGCGTGACCAAGGGGGTAGCCTACAATGAGCAGTTCTTC.

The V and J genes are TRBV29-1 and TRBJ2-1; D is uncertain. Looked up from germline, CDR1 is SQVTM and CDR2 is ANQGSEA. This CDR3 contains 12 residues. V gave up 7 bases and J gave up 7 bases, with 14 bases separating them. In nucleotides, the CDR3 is TGCAGCGCCCTGATACAGAGGAATGAGCAGTTCTTC. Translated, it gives CSALIQRNEQFF.

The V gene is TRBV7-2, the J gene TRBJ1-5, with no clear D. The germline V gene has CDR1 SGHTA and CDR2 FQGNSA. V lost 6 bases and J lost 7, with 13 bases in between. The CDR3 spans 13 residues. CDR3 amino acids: CASSRPGGQPQHF. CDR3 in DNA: TGTGCCAGCAGTAGGCCCGGAGGGCAGCCCCAGCATTTT.

The CDR3 is CASSFGIQETQYF. CDR3 DNA: TGTGCCAGCAGCTTTGGAATCCAAGAGACCCAGTACTTC. The rearrangement links TRBV7-6 to TRBJ2-5, with no clear D. The CDR3 is 13 residues long. Trimming pared 3 bases from V and 1 base from J, leaving 6 bases between. Germline CDR1 and CDR2: SGHVS and FNYEAQ.

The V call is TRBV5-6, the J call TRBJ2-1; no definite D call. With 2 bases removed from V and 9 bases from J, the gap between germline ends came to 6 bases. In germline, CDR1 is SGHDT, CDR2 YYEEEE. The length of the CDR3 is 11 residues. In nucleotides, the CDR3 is TGTGCCAGCAGCTTAGGTTTTGAGCAGTTCTTC. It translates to CASSLGFEQFF.

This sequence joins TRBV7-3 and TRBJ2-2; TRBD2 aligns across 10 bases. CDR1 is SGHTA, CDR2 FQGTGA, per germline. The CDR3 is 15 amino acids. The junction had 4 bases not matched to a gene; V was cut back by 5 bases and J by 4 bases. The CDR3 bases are TGTGCCAGCAGCACATCTAGCGGGGGCACCGGGGAGCTGTTTTTT. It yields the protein CASSTSSGGTGELFF.

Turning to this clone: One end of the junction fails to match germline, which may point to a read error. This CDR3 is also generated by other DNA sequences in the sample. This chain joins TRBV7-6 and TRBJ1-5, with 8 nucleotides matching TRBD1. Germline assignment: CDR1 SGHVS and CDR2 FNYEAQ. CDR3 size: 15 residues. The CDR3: CASSLGQGVNQPQHF. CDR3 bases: TGTGCCAGCAGTTTAGGACAGGGAGTAAATCAGCCCCAGCATTTT. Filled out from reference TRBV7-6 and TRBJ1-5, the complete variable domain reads GAGVSQSPRYKVTKRGQDVALRCDPISGHVSLYWYRQALGQGPEFLTYFNYEAQQDKSGLPNDRFSAERPEGSISTLTIQRTEQRDSAMYRCASSLGQGVNQPQHFGDGTRLSIL.

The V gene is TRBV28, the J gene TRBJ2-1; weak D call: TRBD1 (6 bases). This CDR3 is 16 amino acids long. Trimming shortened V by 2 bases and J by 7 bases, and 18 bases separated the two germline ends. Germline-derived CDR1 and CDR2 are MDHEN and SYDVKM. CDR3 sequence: CASSLNGQWAPNEQFF. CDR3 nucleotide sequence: TGTGCCAGCAGTTTAAACGGACAGTGGGCCCCTAATGAGCAGTTCTTC.

This chain's CDR3 is CASSLSAGTYYEQYF. DNA of the CDR3: TGTGCCAGCAGTCTTTCAGCGGGGACATACTACGAGCAGTACTTC. This chain links TRBV28 with TRBJ2-7; a possible D gene is TRBD2 (7 bases). CDR3 length: 15 residues. Germline CDR1 MDHEN, CDR2 SYDVKM. Trimming took off 5 bases at V and 3 bases at J, with 17 bases between the two ends.

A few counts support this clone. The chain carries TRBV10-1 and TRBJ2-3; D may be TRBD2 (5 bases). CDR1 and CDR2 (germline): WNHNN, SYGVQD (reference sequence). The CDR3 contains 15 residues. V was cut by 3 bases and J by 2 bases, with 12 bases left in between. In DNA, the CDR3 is TGCGCCAGCAGTGATTCAACGGGGTTCACAGATACGCAGTATTTT. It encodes CASSDSTGFTDTQYF.

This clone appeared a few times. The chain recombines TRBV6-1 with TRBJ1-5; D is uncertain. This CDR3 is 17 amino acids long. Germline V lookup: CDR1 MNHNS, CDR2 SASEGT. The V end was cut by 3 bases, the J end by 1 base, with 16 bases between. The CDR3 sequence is CASSDLDWEGSNQPQHF. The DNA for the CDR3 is TGTGCCAGCAGTGACCTTGATTGGGAAGGCAGCAATCAGCCCCAGCATTTT.

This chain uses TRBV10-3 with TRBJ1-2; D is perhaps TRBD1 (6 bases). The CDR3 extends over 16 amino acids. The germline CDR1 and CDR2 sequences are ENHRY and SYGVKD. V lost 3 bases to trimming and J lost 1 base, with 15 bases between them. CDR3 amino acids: CAISENLDRLNYGYTF. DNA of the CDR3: TGTGCCATCAGTGAAAACTTGGACAGACTTAACTATGGCTACACCTTC.

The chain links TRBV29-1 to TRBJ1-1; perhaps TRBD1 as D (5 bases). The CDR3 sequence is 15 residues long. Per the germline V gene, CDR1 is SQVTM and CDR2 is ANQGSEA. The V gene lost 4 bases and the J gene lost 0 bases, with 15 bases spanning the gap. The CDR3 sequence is CSVAFGGFMNTEAFF. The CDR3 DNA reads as TGCAGCGTTGCTTTCGGGGGGTTCATGAACACTGAAGCTTTCTTT.

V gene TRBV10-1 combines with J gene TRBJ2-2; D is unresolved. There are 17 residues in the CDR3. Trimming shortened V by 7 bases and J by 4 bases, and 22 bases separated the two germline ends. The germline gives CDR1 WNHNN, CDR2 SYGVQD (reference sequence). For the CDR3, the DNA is TGCGCCAGCACCCTAGTTACTGACATTTTACTCACCGGGGAGCTGTTTTTT. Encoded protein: CASTLVTDILLTGELFF.

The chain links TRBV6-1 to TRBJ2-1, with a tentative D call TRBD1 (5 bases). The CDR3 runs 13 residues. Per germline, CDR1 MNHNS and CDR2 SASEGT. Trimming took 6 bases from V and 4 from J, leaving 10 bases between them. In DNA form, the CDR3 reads TGTGCCAGCAGGGGGCAGGCTTACAATGAGCAGTTCTTC. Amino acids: CASRGQAYNEQFF.

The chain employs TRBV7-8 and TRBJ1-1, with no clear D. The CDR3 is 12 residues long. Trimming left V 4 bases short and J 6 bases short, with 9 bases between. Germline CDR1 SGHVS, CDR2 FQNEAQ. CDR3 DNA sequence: TGTGCCAGCAGCTCCCAGAGGTCTGAAGCTTTCTTT. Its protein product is CASSSQRSEAFF.

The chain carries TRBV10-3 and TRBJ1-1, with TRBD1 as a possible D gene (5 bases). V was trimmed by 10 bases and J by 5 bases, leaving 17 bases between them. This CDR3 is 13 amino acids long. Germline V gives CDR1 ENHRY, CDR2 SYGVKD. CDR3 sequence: CATLRQGKTEAFF. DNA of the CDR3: TGTGCCACCCTGAGGCAGGGTAAAACTGAAGCTTTCTTT.

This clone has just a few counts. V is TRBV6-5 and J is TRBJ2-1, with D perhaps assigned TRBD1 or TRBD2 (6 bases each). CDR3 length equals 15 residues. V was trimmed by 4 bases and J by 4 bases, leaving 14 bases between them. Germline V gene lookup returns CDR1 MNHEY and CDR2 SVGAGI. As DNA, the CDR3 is TGTGCCAGCAGTTTCCACGGAGGGGGATACAATGAGCAGTTCTTC. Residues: CASSFHGGGYNEQFF.

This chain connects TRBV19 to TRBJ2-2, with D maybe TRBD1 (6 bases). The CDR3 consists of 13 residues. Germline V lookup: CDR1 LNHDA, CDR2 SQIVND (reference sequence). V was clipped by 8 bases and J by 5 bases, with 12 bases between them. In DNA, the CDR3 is TGTGCCAGTTACAGGGATTTAACCGGGGAGCTGTTTTTT. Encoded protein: CASYRDLTGELFF.